The present TCR beta chain was sequenced within a study of blood T cell repertoires in COVID-19. Study details: COVID-19 samples from acute and convalescent phases originated in the United States, Italy and Spain. From T cells, B-cell-depleted T cells, or PBMCs came the material, which was cDNA or gDNA.

Germline CDR1 and CDR2: SEHNR and FQNEAQ (reference sequence). V lost 8 bases, J lost 3 bases, and 17 bases lay in between. This CDR3 has 15 amino acids. In the original processing: The authors estimated nucleated cell counts from reference gene primer amplification. Assay used: immunoSEQ multiplex PCR; TCRdb lists only in-frame clones, some missing. That table is the source of V, J and clone size, and D and trimming were worked out from the DNA. The sample records about 130,000 clones, roughly 87% being singletons. This clone was picked up a small number of times. The sequence derives from an elderly woman with acute or convalescent COVID-19. What was sequenced was peripheral blood. This chain links TRBV7-9 with TRBJ1-3, with D possibly TRBD1 on 6 matching bases. CDR3 loop: CASGTGTFIGNTIYF. DNA of the CDR3: TGTGCCAGCGGAACAGGGACATTCATTGGAAACACCATATATTTT.